The 9 T cell receptor beta chains reported below all come from one sample, sequenced in a study of CD8 T cells in ankylosing spondylitis. TCRdb analysed the 5' RACE reads with MiXCR anew, one entry per CDR3 protein. The sample holds about 160,000 distinct CDR3 sequences, around 19% seen once. The sequenced sample was blood, either unsorted or a sorted T cell fraction (not recorded which). The origin of the receptors is a male donor with ankylosing spondylitis or in good health (not recorded which).

This clonotype was seen a few times. The chain links TRBV19 to TRBJ1-1; tentative D call: TRBD1 (6 bases). Trimming took 3 bases from V and 1 from J, leaving 12 bases between them. This CDR3 contains 15 residues. Germline V gives CDR1 LNHDA, CDR2 SQIVND (reference sequence). The CDR3 DNA sequence: TGTGCCAGTAGTATTTGGGGGCAGAAGAACACTGAAGCTTTCTTT. Its translation is CASSIWGQKNTEAFF.

This clonotype has a count of ten or more. CDR3 in amino acids: CASSLSWLNNEQFF. The CDR3 coding sequence is TGTGCCAGCAGTTTATCGTGGCTGAACAATGAGCAGTTCTTC. The chain combines TRBV27 with TRBJ2-1; D unresolved. This CDR3 is built from 14 residues. V was shortened by 0 bases and J by 5 bases, with 8 bases between the two germline ends. CDR1 is MNHEY and CDR2 is SMNVEV in the germline V gene (reference sequence).

On this clonotype itself: A much bigger clone sits one base away, suggesting this may be a read error. The genes are TRBV5-1 and TRBJ2-3; D gene uncertain. The CDR3 length is 15 residues. Germline-derived CDR1 and CDR2 are SGHRS and YFSETQ. The CDR3 protein is CASAEPAGAQDTEYF. The DNA of the CDR3 is TGCGCCAGCGCTGAACCAGCAGGTGCACAAGATACGGAGTATTTT.

There are many counts of this clonotype. The V gene is TRBV20-1, the J gene TRBJ2-7, with D perhaps TRBD2 (6 bases). CDR3 length: 15 amino acids. Germline V gives CDR1 DFQATT, CDR2 SNEGSKA (reference sequence). V was trimmed by 6 bases and J by 1 base, leaving 19 bases between them. The CDR3 coding sequence is TGCAGTGCCCTCTCCCTTCCGGGAGAGTCCTACGAGCAGTACTTC. It encodes CSALSLPGESYEQYF.

This clonotype came up once. At one end the junction does not follow the germline gene, possibly because of a read error. This rearrangement joins TRBV18 to TRBJ1-1, with TRBD1 as a possible D gene (6 bases). Per germline, CDR1 KGHSH and CDR2 LQKENI. The CDR3 totals 16 residues. CDR3 nucleotide sequence: TGTGCCAGCTCACCCAGGGGCCCCTATCTGAATACTGAAGCTTTCTTT. Its translation is CASSPRGPYLNTEAFF.

The chain combines TRBV29-1 with TRBJ2-7; D ambiguous. Trimming took 4 bases from V and 0 from J, leaving 7 bases between them. The CDR3 contains 12 residues. Germline V gives CDR1 SQVTM, CDR2 ANQGSEA. The CDR3 reads CSVGGNSYEQYF. In DNA, the CDR3 is TGCAGCGTTGGAGGCAACTCCTACGAGCAGTACTTC.

The J gene is TRBJ2-7, the V gene TRBV2, with no clear D. The CDR3 has 12 residues. V lost 6 bases and J lost 2, with 8 bases in between. Per the germline V gene, CDR1 is SNHLY and CDR2 is FYNNEI. CDR3 in DNA: TGTGCCAGCAGACCGGACGCCTACGAGCAGTACTTC. Encoded protein: CASRPDAYEQYF.

This clonotype was counted at least ten times. The chain combines TRBV2 with TRBJ1-1; tentative D call: TRBD1 (6 bases). Germline lookup yields CDR1 SNHLY and CDR2 FYNNEI. Trimming stripped 8 bases from V and 2 bases from J, with 18 bases between. This CDR3 contains 15 residues. CDR3 region: CASGQRGYFNTEAFF. CDR3 in DNA: TGTGCCAGCGGTCAAAGGGGGTACTTTAACACTGAAGCTTTCTTT.

In this sample, this clonotype turned up many times. The CDR3, as DNA: TGTGCCAGCAGTTTGGAAGGGGGTCTAGGTCAGCCCCAGCATTTT. This translates into CASSLEGGLGQPQHF. The V and J genes are TRBV12-3 or TRBV12-4 and TRBJ1-5; weak D call: TRBD1 (6 bases). This CDR3 has 15 residues. The V gene lost 3 bases and the J gene lost 6 bases, with 15 bases spanning the gap.